These 27 T cell receptor beta chains were all obtained from the same sample, sequenced in a study of T cells in Graves' hyperthyroidism and ophthalmopathy. Amplification targeted TCR beta CDR3 regions from RNA transcripts. With the HTBI primer set, the TCR CDR3 went through a first round of RT-PCR. In TCRdb, the multiplex PCR reads were re-called with MiXCR into one record per CDR3 protein. The sample holds a few hundred thousand distinct CDR3 sequences, about 15% seen once. Sequencing was done on a sample of blood. The receptor source for this set is a woman between 35 and 50 years old with Graves' hyperthyroidism.

The chain links TRBV7-9 to TRBJ2-2, with 11 bases that match TRBD2. Looked up from germline, CDR1 is SEHNR and CDR2 is FQNEAQ (reference sequence). The CDR3 has 18 residues. The trim removed 1 base at V and 6 bases at J, leaving 10 bases unmatched. CDR3 in amino acids: CASSLVFLAGGKAGELFF. Written as DNA, the CDR3 is TGTGCCAGCAGCTTAGTTTTCCTAGCGGGAGGAAAAGCCGGGGAGCTGTTTTTT. The full variable domain, rest sourced from reference TRBV7-9 and TRBJ2-2, is DTGVSQNPRHKITKRGQNVTFRCDPISEHNRLYWYRQTLGQGPEFLTYFQNEAQLEKSRLLSDRFSAERPKGSFSTLEIQRTEQGDSAMYLCASSLVFLAGGKAGELFFGEGSRLTVL.

This clonotype has a handful of counts. The rearrangement joins TRBV28 to TRBJ1-1, with D perhaps matching TRBD1 (5 bases). This CDR3 spans 14 amino acids. Germline assignment: CDR1 MDHEN and CDR2 SYDVKM. Between the trimmed V and J ends, which lost 7 bases and 0 bases, there was a span of 12 bases. CDR3 sequence: CASNPDSMNTEAFF. The CDR3, as DNA: TGTGCCAGCAATCCAGACAGTATGAACACTGAAGCTTTCTTT.

This clonotype was recorded many times. The rearrangement joins TRBV5-8 to TRBJ2-5; 7 nucleotides agree with TRBD2. Germline CDR1 reads SGHTS; CDR2 reads YDEGEE. Trimming took 2 bases from V and 2 from J; bases not matched to a gene: 6. CDR3 length equals 15 residues. CDR3 sequence: CASSLGTKVQETQYF. The CDR3 DNA follows: TGTGCCAGCAGCTTAGGGACTAAAGTACAAGAGACCCAGTACTTC.

The chain recombines TRBV7-8 with TRBJ2-2; D possibly corresponds to TRBD2 (7 bases). The CDR3 is made up of 16 amino acids. Germline CDR1 is SGHVS and CDR2 is FQNEAQ. The V gene lost 4 bases and the J gene lost 1 base, with 13 bases spanning the gap. The CDR3 sequence: CASSYGGGWNTGELFF. The CDR3 DNA reads TGTGCCAGCAGCTATGGGGGGGGCTGGAACACCGGGGAGCTGTTTTTT.

This clonotype was observed many times. J is TRBJ2-7 and V is TRBV11-3; D is ambiguous. The CDR3 totals 15 residues. The germline V and J ends were trimmed by 1 base and 1 base, with 11 bases remaining between them. CDR1 is SGHNT, CDR2 YENEEA, per germline. The CDR3 here is CASSLGNGISYEQYF. CDR3 nucleotide sequence: TGTGCCAGCAGCTTAGGTAACGGAATTTCCTACGAGCAGTACTTC.

The chain uses TRBV4-2 and TRBJ1-1; 10 bases are a match to TRBD1. The ends lost 2 bases at V and 1 base at J; junction bases unmatched: 13. This CDR3 has 19 residues. Germline CDR1 LGHNA, CDR2 YNFKEQ. CDR3 amino acids: CASSQPGQGFNKGNTEAFF. The CDR3 coding sequence is TGTGCCAGCAGCCAACCGGGACAGGGGTTTAATAAAGGGAACACTGAAGCTTTCTTT.

Ten or more counts support this clonotype. This sequence joins TRBV20-1 and TRBJ2-7, with a tentative D call TRBD2 (6 bases). The CDR3 spans 15 residues. Germline V gene lookup returns CDR1 DFQATT and CDR2 SNEGSKA (reference sequence). The V and J ends lost 3 bases and 7 bases respectively, with 22 bases between them. The CDR3 reads CSASFTGATGWEQYF. The DNA of the CDR3 is TGCAGTGCTAGTTTTACGGGAGCTACGGGCTGGGAGCAGTACTTC.

This chain joins TRBV11-3 and TRBJ2-3, with D possibly called TRBD1 or TRBD2 (6 bases each). Germline V gives CDR1 SGHNT, CDR2 YENEEA. Trimming shortened V by 7 bases and J by 2 bases, and 16 bases separated the two germline ends. This CDR3 comprises 15 residues. CDR3 loop: CASTQSGDNTDTQYF. The CDR3 DNA reads TGTGCCAGCACCCAGTCGGGGGACAACACAGATACGCAGTATTTT.

This clonotype was detected a few times. The chain is built from TRBV3-1 and TRBJ2-7, with 8 nucleotides matching TRBD1. The CDR3 is 15 amino acids. CDR1 is LGHDT and CDR2 is YNNKEL in the germline V gene (reference sequence). V trimming: 0 bases; J trimming: 6 bases; junction bases outside the gene matches: 7. The CDR3 DNA reads as TGTGCCAGCAGCCAAGATGAGGCAGGGGGCAGCGAGCAGTACTTC. Its translation is CASSQDEAGGSEQYF.

This clonotype occurred many times. The chain links TRBV6-1 to TRBJ1-6, with a possible D match to TRBD1 (6 bases). The CDR3 sequence is 16 residues long. Germline V gives CDR1 MNHNS, CDR2 SASEGT. Trimming removed 8 bases at V and 2 bases at J, with 16 bases between. The CDR3, as DNA: TGTGCCAGCGGCATAGGCGGACAGCCCTATAATTCACCCCTCCACTTT. This gives the protein CASGIGGQPYNSPLHF.

This clonotype was seen at least ten times. The V gene is TRBV30, the J gene TRBJ2-7; D tentatively fits TRBD1 or TRBD2 (6 bases each). Germline-derived CDR1 and CDR2 are GTSNPN and SVGIG (reference sequence). The CDR3 covers 12 residues. The V and J ends lost 0 bases and 7 bases respectively, with 10 bases between them. CDR3: CAWSVGGQEQYF. The CDR3 DNA is TGTGCCTGGAGTGTTGGGGGGCAAGAGCAGTACTTC.

This clonotype has more than one count but fewer than ten. The chain carries TRBV19 and TRBJ1-6, with TRBD1 identical over 7 bases. Germline CDR1 reads LNHDA; CDR2 reads SQIVND (reference sequence). The CDR3 contains 16 residues. Trimming cost V 3 bases and J 7 bases; bases outside gene matches: 9. The CDR3 loop reads CASSIPTGVGNSPLHF. The CDR3 nucleotides read TGTGCCAGTAGTATTCCCACAGGGGTCGGGAATTCACCCCTCCACTTT.

The sample holds many counts of this clonotype. The gene calls are TRBV10-3 and TRBJ2-3, with 7 bases aligning to TRBD2. The CDR3 sequence is 15 residues long. The trim removed 0 bases at V and 4 bases at J, leaving 4 bases unmatched. The germline gives CDR1 ENHRY, CDR2 SYGVKD. CDR3 protein: CAISESGLVPDTQYF. In DNA, the CDR3 is TGTGCCATCAGTGAGTCTGGACTAGTCCCAGATACGCAGTATTTT.

This clonotype was picked up a small number of times. V usage is TRBV28 and J usage is TRBJ1-2; D is ambiguous. Germline CDR1 and CDR2: MDHEN and SYDVKM. The CDR3 totals 15 residues. Deletions cut 1 base from V and 2 bases from J, with 11 bases between. CDR3 sequence (DNA): TGTGCCAGCAGTTTATCCCCTGACGGCAACTATGGCTACACCTTC. Translation: CASSLSPDGNYGYTF.

This clonotype was detected a few times. V and J are TRBV2 and TRBJ2-2, with TRBD1 matching over 11 bases. The length of the CDR3 is 15 residues. CDR1 is SNHLY, CDR2 FYNNEI, per germline. V was clipped by 6 bases and J by 6 bases; unmatched bases: 6. CDR3 sequence: CASSLLDRGPGELFF. The CDR3, as DNA: TGTGCCAGCAGCCTCCTGGACAGGGGGCCCGGGGAGCTGTTTTTT.

This clonotype has a handful of counts. A much bigger clone sits one base away, suggesting this may be a read error. This chain uses TRBV7-2 with TRBJ2-3; maybe TRBD2 (6 bases). CDR3 size: 17 residues. Between the trimmed V and J ends, which lost 0 bases and 2 bases, there was a span of 15 bases. Germline V gene data show CDR1 as SGHTA and CDR2 as FQGNSA. This chain's CDR3 is CASSLAVDYLNTDTQYF. The CDR3 region has the DNA TGTGCCAGCAGCTTAGCGGTGGACTATCTCAACACAGATACGCAGTATTTT.

In its sample, this clonotype was seen many times. The chain employs TRBV2 and TRBJ2-7, with TRBD1 as a possible D gene (5 bases). Trimming stripped 3 bases from V and 3 bases from J, with 6 bases between. This CDR3 has 12 residues. Germline lookup yields CDR1 SNHLY and CDR2 FYNNEI. CDR3 in DNA: TGTGCCAGCAGTGATGACAGCTACGAGCAGTACTTC. Protein product: CASSDDSYEQYF.

This clonotype was detected ten times or more. The chain has TRBV11-1 and TRBJ2-3; D not certain. The germline V and J ends were trimmed by 3 bases and 3 bases, with 10 bases remaining between them. In germline, CDR1 is SGHAT, CDR2 FQDESV (reference sequence). The CDR3 consists of 14 residues. CDR3 bases: TGTGCCAGCAGCTTTCTGGGGTCGACAGATACGCAGTATTTT. Translation gives CASSFLGSTDTQYF.

The chain links TRBV9 to TRBJ2-2; D might be TRBD2 (7 bases). There are 16 residues in the CDR3. The germline V gene encodes CDR1 SGDLS and CDR2 YYNGEE. Trimming left V 4 bases short and J 1 base short, with 14 bases between. CDR3 in amino acids: CASSPRGDKNTGELFF. CDR3 bases: TGTGCCAGCAGCCCCCGGGGGGACAAGAACACCGGGGAGCTGTTTTTT.

In DNA form, the CDR3 reads TGTGCCAGCAGCTTAGGTAGCAACGATGAGCAGTTCTTC. Translated: CASSLGSNDEQFF. The chain recombines TRBV7-8 with TRBJ2-1, with D uncertain. Germline CDR1 SGHVS, CDR2 FQNEAQ. The CDR3 covers 13 residues. Deletions cut 1 base from V and 8 bases from J, with 9 bases between.

The chain combines TRBV5-1 with TRBJ2-7, with 10 bases fitting TRBD1. This CDR3 has 15 amino acids. The V gene's germline CDR1 is SGHRS and CDR2 YFSETQ. Germline trimming cut 0 bases from V and 7 bases from J; bases unmatched to any gene: 7. Here the CDR3 DNA reads TGCGCCAGCAGCTTGGCCGGGACAGGGGCGCGTGAGCAGTACTTC. Protein sequence: CASSLAGTGAREQYF.

In this sample, this clonotype turned up many times. The chain links TRBV7-9 to TRBJ2-5, with a weak D call TRBD1 (7 bases). This CDR3 is 15 amino acids long. The V and J ends lost 4 bases and 3 bases respectively, with 15 bases between them. CDR1 and CDR2 from the germline V gene are SEHNR and FQNEAQ (reference sequence). CDR3 bases: TGTGCCAGCAGCTGGGGGGTCACAGGGGAAGAGACCCAGTACTTC. It yields the protein CASSWGVTGEETQYF.

The sample holds many counts of this clonotype. This chain joins TRBV28 and TRBJ2-7; the match to TRBD2 covers 14 bases. V shed 4 bases, J shed 4 bases, and the junction held 9 bases outside the gene matches. The germline V gene encodes CDR1 MDHEN and CDR2 SYDVKM. This CDR3 spans 17 amino acids. The CDR3 region has the DNA TGTGCCAGCAGTTCCCCCGGGACTAGCGGGAGTAGGTACGAGCAGTACTTC. It is translated as CASSSPGTSGSRYEQYF.

This sequence joins TRBV12-3 or TRBV12-4 and TRBJ1-1; TRBD1 is a possible D gene (6 bases). V was cut by 7 bases and J by 0 bases, with 15 bases left in between. This CDR3 region has 15 residues. This CDR3 is CASMGASLMNTEAFF. The CDR3 DNA reads as TGTGCCAGCATGGGGGCCTCCCTAATGAACACTGAAGCTTTCTTT.

Notes on this clonotype: This could be a read error, since a much larger clone is one nucleotide away. The chain joins TRBV28 to TRBJ2-1; 9 bases align to TRBD1. The J call may not be correct, given that the DNA end is closer to TRBJ2-7. The germline V gene has CDR1 MDHEN and CDR2 SYDVKM. The CDR3 covers 14 residues. The CDR3 DNA sequence: TGTGCCAGCCTCGACAGGGGGAACTACAATGAGCAGTACTTC. It yields the protein CASLDRGNYNEQYF.

The rearrangement uses TRBV4-1 and TRBJ1-1, with unresolved D. The V and J ends lost 3 bases and 4 bases respectively, with 9 bases between them. Per germline, CDR1 MGHRA and CDR2 YSYEKL. This CDR3 comprises 13 residues. CDR3 sequence reads: CASSHLEGTEAFF. The CDR3 DNA is TGCGCCAGCAGCCACCTAGAGGGCACTGAAGCTTTCTTT.

Ten or more counts support this clonotype. This sequence joins TRBV12-5 and TRBJ2-5, with D possibly being TRBD1 or TRBD2 (5 bases each). CDR3 length: 14 amino acids. V was pared by 5 bases and J by 3 bases, with 13 bases between. Germline assignment: CDR1 LGHNT and CDR2 FRNRAP. CDR3 sequence: CASGGAGAEETQYF. For the CDR3, the DNA is TGTGCTAGTGGTGGGGCCGGGGCGGAAGAGACCCAGTACTTC. Full variable domain (outside the CDR3, taken from reference TRBV12-5 and TRBJ2-5): DARVTQTPRHKVTEMGQEVTMRCQPILGHNTVFWYRQTMMQGLELLAYFRNRAPLDDSGMPKDRFSAEMPDATLATLKIQPSEPRDSAVYFCASGGAGAEETQYFGPGTRLLVL.